These 8 T cell receptor beta chains share one sample of origin, sequenced in a study of long-term antiretroviral therapy in people with HIV. Survey-level immunoSEQ v3.0 assays were run. The table came from immunoSEQ multiplex PCR; TCRdb's copy has only in-frame clones and leaves some out. The data show approximately 35,000 clones, with 90% to 95% seen just once and 3.5% to 4.5% held by the top ten. Here the sequenced sample was unsorted PBMCs, taken more than 5 years after starting antiretroviral therapy. These receptors were obtained from a woman between 45 and 60 years old with HIV.

The V and J genes are TRBV25-1 and TRBJ2-3; D tentatively reads TRBD1 or TRBD2 (5 bases each). Germline V gene data show CDR1 as MGHDK and CDR2 as SYGVNS. Trimming pared 4 bases from V and 2 bases from J, leaving 10 bases between. The CDR3 extends over 14 amino acids. The CDR3 region is CASSGLGDTDTQYF. CDR3 in DNA: TGTGCCAGCAGTGGTTTGGGGGACACAGATACGCAGTATTTT.

The chain employs TRBV16 and TRBJ2-2; 9 nucleotides match TRBD2. The junction had 5 bases not matched to a gene; V was cut back by 0 bases and J by 6 bases. The CDR3 is 16 residues long. In germline, CDR1 is KGHSY, CDR2 FQNENV. The CDR3 DNA is TGTGCCAGCAGCCAATCCCCTAGCGGGGTACCCGGGGAGCTGTTTTTT. As protein: CASSQSPSGVPGELFF.

The chain is built from TRBV4-2 and TRBJ1-1; D remains ambiguous. Germline-derived CDR1 and CDR2 are LGHNA and YNFKEQ. The ends were cut back, 2 bases at V and 7 bases at J, with 5 bases in the middle. This CDR3 comprises 11 residues. Written as DNA, the CDR3 is TGTGCCAGCAGCCAATTCGGTGAAGCTTTCTTT. This encodes CASSQFGEAFF.

The rearrangement links TRBV7-9 to TRBJ2-5, with D possibly being TRBD1 (6 bases). Germline CDR1 is SEHNR and CDR2 is FQNEAQ (reference sequence). This CDR3 is 14 amino acids long. V dropped 5 bases and J dropped 1 base, with 11 bases sitting between them. The CDR3 spells CASSPDRLQETQYF. In nucleotides, the CDR3 is TGTGCCAGCAGCCCGGACAGACTCCAAGAGACCCAGTACTTC.

The rearrangement uses TRBV5-4 and TRBJ1-3; D remains unclear. This CDR3 is built from 12 residues. The germline gives CDR1 SGHNT, CDR2 YYREEE (reference sequence). V was shortened by 5 bases and J by 1 base, with 4 bases between the two germline ends. The CDR3 region has the DNA TGTGCCAGCAGGGGATCTGGAAACACCATATATTTT. The encoded protein is CASRGSGNTIYF.

The chain combines TRBV7-9 with TRBJ1-4, with a weak D call TRBD1 (5 bases). Between the trimmed V and J ends, which lost 9 bases and 3 bases, there was a span of 8 bases. The CDR3 extends over 12 amino acids. Germline CDR1 is SEHNR and CDR2 is FQNEAQ (reference sequence). The CDR3 region is CASRGSNEKLFF. The CDR3 nucleotides read TGTGCCAGTAGGGGTTCTAATGAAAAACTGTTTTTT. Full variable domain (rest looked up from reference TRBV7-9 and TRBJ1-4): DTGVSQNPRHKITKRGQNVTFRCDPISEHNRLYWYRQTLGQGPEFLTYFQNEAQLEKSRLLSDRFSAERPKGSFSTLEIQRTEQGDSAMYLCASRGSNEKLFFGSGTQLSVL.

The V call is TRBV19, the J call TRBJ1-2, with D possibly matching TRBD1 (6 bases). The CDR3 runs to 15 residues. V gave up 9 bases and J gave up 6 bases, with 23 bases separating them. CDR1 and CDR2 (germline): LNHDA, SQIVND (reference sequence). The CDR3 DNA sequence: TGTGCCAGGGAATGCGGGACACGAGAGAAGGATGGCTACACCTTC. Translating gives CARECGTREKDGYTF.

The chain joins TRBV5-6 to TRBJ2-6; D gene ambiguous. The V gene lost 0 bases and the J gene lost 4 bases, with 8 bases spanning the gap. Germline lookup yields CDR1 SGHDT and CDR2 YYEEEE. The CDR3 sequence is 15 residues long. The CDR3 nucleotides read TGTGCCAGCAGCTTGGACGGGCCCGGGGCCAACGTCCTGACTTTC. This translates into CASSLDGPGANVLTF.